What follows is one TCR beta chain and its context. The antigen remains unidentified. This record comes from a study of T cell repertoires in cytomegalovirus infection. Study context: CMV infection together with matching HLA type was indicated by public TCR beta signatures. Findings and limits, study-wide: Cumulative public TCR beta family frequency identified carriers of CMV plus the relevant HLA.

TCRdb re-called the reads with MiXCR, one entry per CDR3 protein. The repertoire includes about 230,000 distinct CDR3 sequences, around 6.2% of them detected once, and roughly 6.5% sits in the top ten. Trimming removed 6 bases from V and 4 bases from J; junction bases left unmatched: 9. In germline, CDR1 is MDHEN, CDR2 SYDVKM. This CDR3 contains 15 residues. Sample: PBMCs. The rearrangement uses TRBV28 and TRBJ1-3, with 7 bases aligning to TRBD1. The source of this sequence is a human donor in good health (CMV status not recorded). Some clones in this sample may be carry-over from other donors' samples. The CDR3 nucleotides read TGTGCCAGCAGCCCGAGGCCCAGGGGGGGAAACACCATATATTTT. Translation: CASSPRPRGGNTIYF.